Listed below are T cell receptor beta chains from one sample, sequenced in a study of T cell changes during pregnancy in multiple sclerosis. Assay used: immunoSEQ multiplex PCR; TCRdb lists only in-frame clones, some missing. Among about 24,000 clones listed, around nine tenths were seen once. The specimen comprised CD4+ T cells from peripheral blood mononuclear cells, sampled in the second trimester of pregnancy. The receptor set was obtained from a female donor in good health, enrolled as a control in a pregnancy study. Each CDR3 is given with its conserved first and last residue. A D gene is named only where the DNA matches it firmly. Rows may omit the clone size; those that give it use once, few, many or a size class.

abundance	d_gene	v_gene	j_gene	CDR3nt	CDR3aa
NA	TRBD2	TRBV7-6	TRBJ2-3	TGTGCCAGCAGCTTAGGTAGCGGGGGCTTCACAGATACGCAGTATTTT	CASSLGSGGFTDTQYF
NA	NA	TRBV29-1	TRBJ2-1	TGCAGCGTTGGACTAGAACTTGGTAATGAGCAGTTCTTC	CSVGLELGNEQFF
NA	TRBD1	TRBV6-1	TRBJ2-3	TGTGCCAGTGGGGGACAGATCACAGATACGCAGTATTTT	CASGGQITDTQYF
once	NA	TRBV9	TRBJ1-3	TGTGCCAGCAGCGGCGGGGCACAGCTCTCTGGAAACACCATATATTTT	CASSGGAQLSGNTIYF
NA	NA	TRBV7-3	TRBJ2-5	TGTGCCAGCAGCTTAACGCAGAGGGAGACCCAGTACTTC	CASSLTQRETQYF
NA	NA	TRBV21-1	TRBJ1-4	TGTGCCAGCAGCAATTTGGAGGGCGCAGTAAAGCCTAATGAAAAACTGTTTTTT	CASSNLEGAVKPNEKLFF
NA	TRBD1	TRBV19	TRBJ2-2	TGTGCCAGTAGTCCCGGACTCTTGGACAGGGGAAATCCCGGGGAGCTGTTTTTT	CASSPGLLDRGNPGELFF
NA	TRBD1	TRBV5-4	TRBJ2-2	TGTGCCAGCAGCCCCGGGACAGGGGTCACCGGGGAGCTGTTTTTT	CASSPGTGVTGELFF
NA	TRBD2	TRBV5-6	TRBJ2-3	TGTGCCAGCAGCTTGGAAAGGGCTAGCGGGAGGGAAGATACGCAGTATTTT	CASSLERASGREDTQYF
NA	NA	TRBV21-1	TRBJ2-2	TGTGCCAGCATTCCCGCGACCCATCTACGACAGGGGATGAACACCGGGGAGCTGTTTTTT	CASIPATHLRQGMNTGELFF
NA	NA	TRBV6-5	TRBJ2-3	TGTGCCAGCAGGGAGTCAGATACGCAGTATTTT	CASRESDTQYF
NA	TRBD1	TRBV4-3	TRBJ2-4	TGCGCCAGCAGCCAAGGTACAGGGGGGAGGAGAAACATTCAGTACTTC	CASSQGTGGRRNIQYF
NA	TRBD2	TRBV28	TRBJ2-7	TGTGCCAGCATCCGACCCGGGACTAGCTACGAGCAGTACTTC	CASIRPGTSYEQYF
NA	NA	TRBV15	TRBJ1-5	TGTGCCACCAGCAGAGATGGGGAGATTAGCAATCAGCCCCAGCATTTT	CATSRDGEISNQPQHF
NA	TRBD1	TRBV12-5	TRBJ2-7	TGTGCTAGTGGTTTGTCGACAGGGGTAGGCGAGCAGTACTTC	CASGLSTGVGEQYF
NA	NA	TRBV7-3	TRBJ1-1	TGTGCCAGCAGCTTAAACGCAGGGGTAAACACTGAAGCTTTCTTT	CASSLNAGVNTEAFF
few	TRBD2	TRBV2	TRBJ2-7	TGTGCCAGCAGTCCCCGCCCGGCGCTAGCGGGGGTCTACGAGCAGTACTTC	CASSPRPALAGVYEQYF
NA	NA	TRBV30	TRBJ1-1	TGTGCCAAACAGGGCATGAACACTGAAGCTTTCTTT	CAKQGMNTEAFF
NA	NA	TRBV7-9	TRBJ1-2	TGTGCCAGCAGCCTCAGTATCTCTAACTATGGCTACACCTTC	CASSLSISNYGYTF
once	NA	TRBV6-4	TRBJ2-1	TGTGCCAGCAGTGCAGAGGGGGTATACAATGAGCAGTTCTTC	CASSAEGVYNEQFF
NA	TRBD2	TRBV6-1	TRBJ2-5	TGTGCCAGCAGTCCCGGACTAGTACAAGAGACCCAGTACTTC	CASSPGLVQETQYF
NA	TRBD1	TRBV7-8	TRBJ2-1	TGTGCCAGCAGCTTACGGACAGGAGAAGACAATGAGCAGTTCTTC	CASSLRTGEDNEQFF
NA	TRBD2	TRBV7-3	TRBJ2-3	TGTGCCAGCAGCATTACTAGCGGGAGAAGCACAGATACGCAGTATTTT	CASSITSGRSTDTQYF
few	TRBD1	TRBV2	TRBJ1-2	TGTGCCAGCAGTGAGACAGGGCTCTATGGCTACACCTTC	CASSETGLYGYTF
NA	TRBD1	TRBV25-1	TRBJ1-1	TGTGCCAGCAGGGAGACAGGGACCACTGAAGCTTTCTTT	CASRETGTTEAFF
NA	TRBD1	TRBV29-1	TRBJ2-7	TGCAGCGCCGGGGACAGAAACGAGCAGTACTTC	CSAGDRNEQYF
NA	NA	TRBV5-4	TRBJ2-1	TGTGCCAGCAGCTTGGCCTCCTACCGAAGCTCCTACAATGAGCAGTTCTTC	CASSLASYRSSYNEQFF
once	TRBD1	TRBV11-3	TRBJ1-1	TGTGCCAGCAGGGATGGACAGGGCAAGGATGAAGCTTTCTTT	CASRDGQGKDEAFF
NA	TRBD1	TRBV11-2	TRBJ1-2	TGTGCCAGCAGCTCACTTACAGGGGCGGGCTATGGCTACACCTTC	CASSSLTGAGYGYTF
NA	NA	TRBV7-8	TRBJ1-1	TGTGCCAGCAGATGGACAGCGAACACTGAAGCTTTCTTT	CASRWTANTEAFF
NA	TRBD1	TRBV27	TRBJ1-2	TGTGCCAGCAGTTGGGACAGGGGAGCTGGCTACACCTTC	CASSWDRGAGYTF
medium-sized	TRBD1	TRBV5-1	TRBJ1-1	TGCGCCAGCAGCCCGTTAACAGGGGAGAACACTGAAGCTTTCTTT	CASSPLTGENTEAFF
NA	NA	TRBV14	TRBJ2-1	TGTGCCAGCAGCCAAGATATCGGGGGAGTAAACAATGAGCAGTTCTTC	CASSQDIGGVNNEQFF
once	NA	TRBV5-1	TRBJ1-3	TGCGCCAGCAGCTTGTCGAAAGGGGCTGGAAACACCATATATTTT	CASSLSKGAGNTIYF
once	NA	TRBV29-1	TRBJ2-7	TGCAGCGTTCGGGCTAGCGTGAGCTCCTACGAGCAGTACTTC	CSVRASVSSYEQYF
NA	TRBD1	TRBV19	TRBJ1-1	TGTGCCAGTAGTACGGCAGGACAGGGCCTCACTGAAGCTTTCTTT	CASSTAGQGLTEAFF
NA	NA	TRBV2	TRBJ2-1	TGTGCCAGCAGTGAAGTGGCAGGGCTATCCTACAATGAGCAGTTCTTC	CASSEVAGLSYNEQFF
NA	TRBD1	TRBV7-2	TRBJ2-7	TGTGCCAGCAGCTCCTCCGGGACAGGGACCTACGAGCAGTACTTC	CASSSSGTGTYEQYF
NA	NA	TRBV19	TRBJ1-1	TGTGCCAGTAGCCCTTGGGCCACGAGAAACGAAGCTTTCTTT	CASSPWATRNEAFF
NA	TRBD2	TRBV6-6	TRBJ2-1	TGTGCCAGCAGCCCACCCGGCGGGAGCATCGGTGAGCAGTTCTTC	CASSPPGGSIGEQFF
few	TRBD1	TRBV29-1	TRBJ1-1	TGCAGCGCTTCGACAGGGCGTGCACCTGGGAACACTGAAGCTTTCTTT	CSASTGRAPGNTEAFF
NA	TRBD1	TRBV7-9	TRBJ1-1	TGTGCCAGCAGCCAGACAGGGGGAAAGAACACTGAAGCTTTCTTT	CASSQTGGKNTEAFF
NA	TRBD1	TRBV6-5	TRBJ1-1	TGTGCCAGCAGCCACCTGGACAGGATGAACACTGAAGCTTTCTTT	CASSHLDRMNTEAFF